Sequencing of this TCR beta chain was carried out in a study of cytomegalovirus exposure and HLA in healthy donors. V was pared by 0 bases and J by 7 bases, with 10 bases between. Germline lookup yields CDR1 ENHRY and CDR2 SYGVKD. The CDR3 consists of 14 residues. Profiled with immunoSEQ multiplex PCR; TCRdb holds only in-frame clones, not every one. The profile covers approximately 220,000 clones, with 85% to 90% appearing a single time and around 3% taken by the ten largest. Sequenced: PBMCs. The V and J genes are TRBV10-3 and TRBJ1-5; D is possibly TRBD1 (5 bases). The receptor's source is a man between 18 and 35 years old in good health and CMV-seronegative. The CDR3 DNA follows: TGTGCCATCAGTGAGTCTGGGTCAGGGCAGCCCCAGCATTTT. This gives the protein CAISESGSGQPQHF.